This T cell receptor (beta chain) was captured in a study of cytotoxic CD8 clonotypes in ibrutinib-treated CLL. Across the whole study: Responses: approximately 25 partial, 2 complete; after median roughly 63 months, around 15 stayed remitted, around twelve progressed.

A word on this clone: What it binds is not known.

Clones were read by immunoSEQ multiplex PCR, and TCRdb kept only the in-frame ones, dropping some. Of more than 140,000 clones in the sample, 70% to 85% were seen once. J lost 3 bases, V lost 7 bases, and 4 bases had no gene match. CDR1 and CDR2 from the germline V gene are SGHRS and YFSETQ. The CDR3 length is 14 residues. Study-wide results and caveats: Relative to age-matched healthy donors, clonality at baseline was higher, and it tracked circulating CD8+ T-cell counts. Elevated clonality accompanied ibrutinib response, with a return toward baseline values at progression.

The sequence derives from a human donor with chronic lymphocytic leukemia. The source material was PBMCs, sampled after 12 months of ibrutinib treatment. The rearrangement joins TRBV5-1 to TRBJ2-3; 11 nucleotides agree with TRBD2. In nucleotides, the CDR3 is TGCGCCAGCGAACTAGCGGGAGTAACAGATACGCAGTATTTT. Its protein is CASELAGVTDTQYF.